This T cell receptor (beta chain) is from a study of tissue T cells after allogeneic stem cell transplantation. Noted time point: mouse harvest day 14 after allogeneic transplant. Mouse grafts combined 10^7 T-cell-depleted bone marrow cells with 10^6 splenic CD5+ T cells. Mice had MHC-mismatched B6 into BALB/c GVHD, sampled day 7 or 14. CDR3 sequences, V/J genes, frequencies and template counts came from survey-depth TCRbeta sequencing. The repertoire was sequenced with immunoSEQ multiplex PCR; TCRdb's copy has only in-frame clones and lacks some. The sample has fewer than 3,000 clones, roughly 50% seen once. General study points: Tissue-detected TCR repertoire was only partly captured by blood and spleen T cells. Anatomically similar tissues had similar TCR repertoires within each patient.

There are 15 residues in the CDR3. Germline V CDR1 and CDR2: NSQYPW, LRSPGD (reference sequence). J gave up 3 bases and V 0 bases, and 2 bases lay outside the gene matches. About this clone itself: Its specificity is not known. Gene labels here are mouse ones. The read halts 1 residue ahead of the CDR3 end, with the missing end drawn from the germline J gene.

Sequenced material: gut tissue. The receptor was derived from a female BALB/c mouse given C57BL/6 T cells with graft-versus-host disease after an allogeneic hematopoietic cell transplant. The rearrangement uses TRBV1 and TRBJ2-1; 7 positions agree with TRBD1. The sequenced CDR3 bases are TGCACCTGCAGTGCAGAACGACAGGGCTATGCTGAGCAGTTC. Protein product: CTCSAERQGYAEQF. The complete CDR3 protein is CTCSAERQGYAEQFF.